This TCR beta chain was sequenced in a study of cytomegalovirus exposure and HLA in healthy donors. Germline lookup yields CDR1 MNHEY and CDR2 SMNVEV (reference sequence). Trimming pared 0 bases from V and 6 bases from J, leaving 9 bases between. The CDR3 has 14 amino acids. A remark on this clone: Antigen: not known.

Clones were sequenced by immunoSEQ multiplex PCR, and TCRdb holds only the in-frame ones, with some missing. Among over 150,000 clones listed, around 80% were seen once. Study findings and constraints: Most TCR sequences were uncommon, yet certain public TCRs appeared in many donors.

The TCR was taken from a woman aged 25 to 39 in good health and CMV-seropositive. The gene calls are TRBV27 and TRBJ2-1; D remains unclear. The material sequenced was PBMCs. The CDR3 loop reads CASSLSRHSNEQFF. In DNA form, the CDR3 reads TGTGCCAGCAGTTTATCGAGGCACTCCAATGAGCAGTTCTTC.